This TCR beta chain was captured by sequencing in a study of shared clonotypes between healthy human individuals. The study, taken as a whole, reports: For sorted subsets, rarefaction showed incomplete sequencing despite large depth.

This clone has just a few counts. Its antigen is unidentified. Donors included only healthy HIV-negative adults lacking recent acute infections or vaccinations. Original handling: Junction-only sequences without quality scores came from ImmunoSEQ, so filtering differed. TCRdb's copy holds only in-frame clones and misses some; the assay was immunoSEQ multiplex PCR. D and trimming come from the DNA, and the V and J calls and clone size come from that table. The sample holds under 750,000 clones; over 60% are singletons and the top ten take more than 1.5%. Looked up from germline, CDR1 is LNHDA and CDR2 is SQIVND (reference sequence). V was shortened by 3 bases and J by 9 bases, with 21 bases between the two germline ends. The CDR3 spans 16 residues.

The source of this sequence is a woman younger than 45 in good health. The specimen was memory CD4+ T cells sorted from blood. Described subset: CD45RA-negative fraction. The rearrangement joins TRBV19 to TRBJ1-5, with unresolved D. CDR3 nucleotide sequence: TGTGCCAGTAGTATCGGGTACGGTCTGAACGGCCCGCCCCAGCATTTT. The encoded protein is CASSIGYGLNGPPQHF.